Following are 19 T cell receptor beta chains from one sample sequenced in a study of T cells expressing NK-cell markers. Using the 5' RACE reads, TCRdb records one entry per CDR3 protein without DNA. The sample table sets out 140,000 or so distinct CDR3 sequences. Source material: blood T cells: a sorted CD56 or NKG2C T cell subset, CD4+ or CD8+ T cells, or bulk PBMC T cells (not recorded which). These receptors all come from a man aged 18 to 35 in good health.

The chain carries TRBV6-2 or TRBV6-3 and TRBJ2-1; TCRdb picks TRBD2, but there is no DNA to check that call. This CDR3 region has 16 residues. The V gene's germline CDR1 is MNHEY and CDR2 SVGEGT. The CDR3 here is CASSYLASGVYNEQFF.

The chain couples TRBV25-1 to TRBJ1-1; the D call of TRBD1 rests on TCRdb alone, since no DNA is present to check it. Germline loops: CDR1 MGHDK, CDR2 SYGVNS. CDR3 length: 14 amino acids. CDR3 sequence: CASRISGQTFEAFF.

CDR3 residues: CATSVAGGLSDEQYF. This chain uses TRBV4-2 with TRBJ2-7; TCRdb indicates TRBD2, and absent DNA this call remains unverified. The CDR3 runs to 15 residues. Per the germline V gene, CDR1 is LGHNA and CDR2 is YNFKEQ.

The genes are TRBV28 and TRBJ1-1; TCRdb picks TRBD1, but there is no DNA to check that call. The CDR3 extends over 13 amino acids. Looked up from germline, CDR1 is MDHEN and CDR2 is SYDVKM. The CDR3 loop is CASSQQGNTEAFF.

The chain links TRBV6-1 to TRBJ2-1; TCRdb's D call of TRBD2 is untestable without DNA. This CDR3 region has 16 residues. Germline values: CDR1 MNHNS, CDR2 SASEGT. The CDR3 loop is CASSDGSGNSYNEQFF.

V is TRBV21-1 and J is TRBJ2-5; TCRdb calls TRBD2, which cannot be checked without DNA. TRBV21-1 is recorded as a pseudogene. The CDR3 sequence is 14 residues long. This CDR3 reads CASRAVPYQETQYF.

The rearrangement links TRBV12-3 or TRBV12-4 to TRBJ1-2; the D gene TCRdb calls, TRBD1, cannot be checked with no DNA. The CDR3 is 13 residues long. The chain's CDR3 is CASTPGAGVGYTF.

The chain combines TRBV7-6 with TRBJ2-3; with no DNA, the TCRdb D assignment of TRBD2 cannot be verified. The germline V gene has CDR1 SGHVS and CDR2 FNYEAQ. The CDR3 spans 17 residues. This CDR3 is CASSFGLAGVGEDTQYF.

The V and J genes are TRBV20-1 and TRBJ2-2; the TRBD1 assignment by TCRdb is unverifiable without DNA. The CDR3 contains 15 residues. Germline values: CDR1 DFQATT, CDR2 SNEGSKA (reference sequence). CDR3: CSLMGQGAGTGELFF.

The V gene is TRBV11-2, the J gene TRBJ2-5; TCRdb selects TRBD2, and the lack of DNA leaves this call unchecked. Germline values: CDR1 SGHAT, CDR2 FQNNGV. This CDR3 has 16 residues. The chain's CDR3 is CASSLKPAGFQETQYF.

The chain couples TRBV12-3 or TRBV12-4 to TRBJ2-5; lacking DNA, the TRBD2 call made by TCRdb goes unchecked. The CDR3 spans 17 residues. The CDR3 sequence is CASSFPTELAGRETQYF.

The V call is TRBV21-1, the J call TRBJ2-5; TCRdb's D call, TRBD2, is unchecked because there is no DNA. TRBV21-1 is marked as a pseudogene. The CDR3 contains 14 residues. The chain's CDR3 is CASSKVAAQETQYF.

The chain combines TRBV4-1 with TRBJ2-4. The CDR3 length is 18 residues. Germline V gene data show CDR1 as MGHRA and CDR2 as YSYEKL. CDR3 region: CASSQAYGVGIAKNIQYF.

This chain links TRBV4-1 with TRBJ2-4; TCRdb's D call of TRBD1 is untestable without DNA. Germline lookup yields CDR1 MGHRA and CDR2 YSYEKL. CDR3 length equals 19 residues. This CDR3 reads CASSQVGEQAYLAKNIQYF.

The rearrangement joins TRBV12-3 or TRBV12-4 to TRBJ2-5; the D call of TRBD2 rests on TCRdb alone, since no DNA is present to check it. The CDR3 spans 13 residues. This CDR3 is CASRGGHLETQYF.

J is TRBJ2-3 and V is TRBV7-7; the TCRdb D gene call, TRBD2, has no DNA to confirm it. Germline V CDR1 and CDR2: SSHAT, FNYEAQ (reference sequence). This CDR3 comprises 18 residues. Here the CDR3 reads CASSPGVSGIGSTDTQYF.

The CDR3 region is CATQGARKGNEQFF. The gene calls are TRBV6-1 and TRBJ2-1; TCRdb names TRBD1, which stays unverified in the absence of DNA. The length of the CDR3 is 14 residues. Looked up from germline, CDR1 is MNHNS and CDR2 is SASEGT.

The rearrangement uses TRBV5-4 and TRBJ1-1; the D gene TCRdb calls, TRBD1, cannot be checked with no DNA. Germline V CDR1 and CDR2: SGHNT, YYREEE (reference sequence). The CDR3 is 15 residues long. Here the CDR3 reads CASSPPPGMNTEAFF. Supplemented by reference TRBV5-4 and TRBJ1-1, the full variable domain reads ETGVTQSPTHLIKTRGQQVTLRCSSQSGHNTVSWYQQALGQGPQFIFQYYREEENGRGNFPPRFSGLQFPNYSSELNVNALELDDSALYLCASSPPPGMNTEAFFGQGTRLTVV.

The chain couples TRBV7-8 to TRBJ2-7; TCRdb outputs TRBD2, but without DNA this stays unchecked. The germline V gene has CDR1 SGHVS and CDR2 FQNEAQ. This CDR3 spans 17 amino acids. CDR3 sequence: CASSSLLAGERGYEQYF.